This TCR beta chain comes out of a study of blood T cell repertoires in COVID-19. For the study at large: The study drew acute and convalescent COVID-19 samples from the United States, Italy and Spain.

In the authors' methods: Reference gene primers were amplified, and this amplification served to estimate nucleated cell counts. Repertoires were generated with immunoSEQ multiplex PCR, while TCRdb's copy carries only in-frame clones and drops some. V, J and clone size reflect that table, while D and trimming were determined from the DNA. The sample contains over 200,000 clones, under 90% of which appear only once. There are 17 residues in the CDR3. Germline V lookup: CDR1 SGHRS, CDR2 YFSETQ. V shed 0 bases and J shed 0 bases, with 15 bases lying between them. This clone has more than one count but fewer than ten.

This chain uses TRBV5-1 with TRBJ1-2; D call uncertain. This receptor was obtained from a woman older than 75 with active or convalescent COVID-19. Material for sequencing was peripheral blood. CDR3 in amino acids: CASSLAIVSGSNYGYTF. The CDR3 DNA is TGCGCCAGCAGCTTGGCCATAGTTTCGGGGTCTAACTATGGCTACACCTTC.